This T cell receptor beta chain was sequenced during a study of molecular identifiers for immune sequencing clone quantification. MiXCR, run by TCRdb on the PCR reads, gives a single entry per CDR3 protein. Of a few hundred thousand distinct CDR3 sequences listed, roughly 24% are singletons. This clonotype has a count of ten or more. V lost 1 base and J lost 2, with 18 bases in between. This CDR3 spans 17 amino acids. The germline CDR1 and CDR2 sequences are LGHNA and YSLEER. Sequencing used naive CD8+ T cells from blood, with Jurkat cell RNA spiked in. The subset denotes: FACS-sorted CD8+CD4-CCR7+CD45RA+ naive T cells. The clonotype comes from a human donor in good health. Some libraries in this study had Jurkat cell RNA spiked in. This chain uses TRBV4-3 with TRBJ2-7; TRBD1 or TRBD2 may be the D gene (5 bases each). Here the CDR3 DNA reads TGCGCCAGCAGCCAAGTCGTGGGGGAGCGACAGACCTACGAGCAGTACTTC. Translating it yields CASSQVVGERQTYEQYF.